The clone carrying this T cell receptor (beta chain) was detected ten times or more. Its cognate antigen is unknown. This sample stems from a study of T cells in Graves' hyperthyroidism and ophthalmopathy. The overall study: It was at initial diagnosis, before any treatment, that peripheral blood was collected. General study points: By a 13 V-J model, ophthalmopathy was set apart from stable hyperthyroidism. Ophthalmopathy, which appeared later, was predicted by the model a median 6.5 months before onset.

Germline CDR1 and CDR2: WSHSY and SAAADI. Trimming left V 4 bases short and J 7 bases short, with 17 bases between. This CDR3 has 15 amino acids. Patients were aged 18 to 65, had disease duration under 2 months, and had newly diagnosed hyperthyroidism. Researchers took RNA transcripts and amplified the TCR beta CDR3 regions from them. First-round RT-PCR of the TCR CDR3 relied on the HTBI primer set. TCRdb used MiXCR to reprocess the multiplex PCR reads, holding one entry per CDR3 protein. The table lists hundreds of thousands of distinct CDR3 sequences, 15% to 19% of them singletons. Sequenced material: blood. The clonotype was recovered from a woman between 18 and 30 years old with Graves' hyperthyroidism. The chain joins TRBV10-2 to TRBJ1-5, with D perhaps TRBD1 (6 bases). CDR3 in amino acids: CASSGSGGGEQPQHF. The CDR3, as DNA: TGCGCCAGCAGTGGGTCGGGTGGGGGCGAACAGCCCCAGCATTTT.